This T cell receptor (beta chain) is from a study of cytomegalovirus exposure and HLA in healthy donors. The CDR3 extends over 15 amino acids. Trimming removed 5 bases from V and 5 bases from J; junction bases left unmatched: 8. In germline, CDR1 is LNHDA, CDR2 SQIVND (reference sequence). The primer mix had 60 Vbeta and 13 Jbeta primers. Clones were sequenced by immunoSEQ multiplex PCR, and TCRdb holds only the in-frame ones, with some missing. The sample has some 130,000 clones; roughly 80% are singletons. The chain recombines TRBV19 with TRBJ1-1; TRBD1 aligns across 10 bases. This receptor was taken from a boy aged 10-17 years in good health and CMV-seronegative. The sequenced sample was PBMCs. The CDR3 region has the DNA TGTGCCAGTAGTCTCCCGGGACAGGGGTATACTGAAGCTTTCTTT. Translating it yields CASSLPGQGYTEAFF.